This T cell receptor beta chain came from a study of blood T cell repertoires in COVID-19. Trimming removed 2 bases at V and 0 bases at J, with 11 bases between. Looked up from germline, CDR1 is MNHEY and CDR2 is SMNVEV (reference sequence). The CDR3 is 16 residues long. This clone appeared a few times. The sample holds other DNA sequences that translate to the same CDR3. TCRdb's copy holds only in-frame clones and misses some; the assay was immunoSEQ multiplex PCR. Of approximately 200,000 clones in the sample, 85% to 90% were seen once. Sequencing was carried out using peripheral blood. The receptor was derived from a man in his forties or fifties with acute or convalescent COVID-19. The V gene is TRBV27, the J gene TRBJ1-5, with a possible D match to TRBD1 (6 bases). CDR3 bases: TGTGCCAGCAGTTTAAGGGCAGGGGCTAGCAATCAGCCCCAGCATTTT. It translates to CASSLRAGASNQPQHF.